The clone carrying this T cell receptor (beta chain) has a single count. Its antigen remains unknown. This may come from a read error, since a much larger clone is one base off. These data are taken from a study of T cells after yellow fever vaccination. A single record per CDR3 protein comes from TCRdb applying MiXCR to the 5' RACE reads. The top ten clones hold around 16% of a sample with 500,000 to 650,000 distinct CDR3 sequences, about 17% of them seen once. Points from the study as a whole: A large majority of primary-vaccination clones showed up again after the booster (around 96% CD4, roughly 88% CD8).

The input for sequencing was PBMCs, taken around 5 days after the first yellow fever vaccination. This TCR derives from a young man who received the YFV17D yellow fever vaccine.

The CDR3, as DNA: TGTACCAGCAGTCCCCGCCAAGCTCTAGCGGCTCCAGATACGCAGTATTTT. Translated: CTSSPRQALAAPDTQYF. The V gene is TRBV2, the J gene TRBJ2-3; 7 bases are shared with TRBD2. In germline, CDR1 is SNHLY, CDR2 FYNNEI. This CDR3 is built from 17 residues. Supplemented by reference TRBV2 and TRBJ2-3, the full variable domain reads EPEVTQTPSHQVTQMGQEVILRCVPISNHLYFYWYRQILGQKVEFLVSFYNNEISEKSEIFDDQFSVERPDGSNFTLKIRSTKLEDSAMYFCTSSPRQALAAPDTQYFGPGTRLTVL.